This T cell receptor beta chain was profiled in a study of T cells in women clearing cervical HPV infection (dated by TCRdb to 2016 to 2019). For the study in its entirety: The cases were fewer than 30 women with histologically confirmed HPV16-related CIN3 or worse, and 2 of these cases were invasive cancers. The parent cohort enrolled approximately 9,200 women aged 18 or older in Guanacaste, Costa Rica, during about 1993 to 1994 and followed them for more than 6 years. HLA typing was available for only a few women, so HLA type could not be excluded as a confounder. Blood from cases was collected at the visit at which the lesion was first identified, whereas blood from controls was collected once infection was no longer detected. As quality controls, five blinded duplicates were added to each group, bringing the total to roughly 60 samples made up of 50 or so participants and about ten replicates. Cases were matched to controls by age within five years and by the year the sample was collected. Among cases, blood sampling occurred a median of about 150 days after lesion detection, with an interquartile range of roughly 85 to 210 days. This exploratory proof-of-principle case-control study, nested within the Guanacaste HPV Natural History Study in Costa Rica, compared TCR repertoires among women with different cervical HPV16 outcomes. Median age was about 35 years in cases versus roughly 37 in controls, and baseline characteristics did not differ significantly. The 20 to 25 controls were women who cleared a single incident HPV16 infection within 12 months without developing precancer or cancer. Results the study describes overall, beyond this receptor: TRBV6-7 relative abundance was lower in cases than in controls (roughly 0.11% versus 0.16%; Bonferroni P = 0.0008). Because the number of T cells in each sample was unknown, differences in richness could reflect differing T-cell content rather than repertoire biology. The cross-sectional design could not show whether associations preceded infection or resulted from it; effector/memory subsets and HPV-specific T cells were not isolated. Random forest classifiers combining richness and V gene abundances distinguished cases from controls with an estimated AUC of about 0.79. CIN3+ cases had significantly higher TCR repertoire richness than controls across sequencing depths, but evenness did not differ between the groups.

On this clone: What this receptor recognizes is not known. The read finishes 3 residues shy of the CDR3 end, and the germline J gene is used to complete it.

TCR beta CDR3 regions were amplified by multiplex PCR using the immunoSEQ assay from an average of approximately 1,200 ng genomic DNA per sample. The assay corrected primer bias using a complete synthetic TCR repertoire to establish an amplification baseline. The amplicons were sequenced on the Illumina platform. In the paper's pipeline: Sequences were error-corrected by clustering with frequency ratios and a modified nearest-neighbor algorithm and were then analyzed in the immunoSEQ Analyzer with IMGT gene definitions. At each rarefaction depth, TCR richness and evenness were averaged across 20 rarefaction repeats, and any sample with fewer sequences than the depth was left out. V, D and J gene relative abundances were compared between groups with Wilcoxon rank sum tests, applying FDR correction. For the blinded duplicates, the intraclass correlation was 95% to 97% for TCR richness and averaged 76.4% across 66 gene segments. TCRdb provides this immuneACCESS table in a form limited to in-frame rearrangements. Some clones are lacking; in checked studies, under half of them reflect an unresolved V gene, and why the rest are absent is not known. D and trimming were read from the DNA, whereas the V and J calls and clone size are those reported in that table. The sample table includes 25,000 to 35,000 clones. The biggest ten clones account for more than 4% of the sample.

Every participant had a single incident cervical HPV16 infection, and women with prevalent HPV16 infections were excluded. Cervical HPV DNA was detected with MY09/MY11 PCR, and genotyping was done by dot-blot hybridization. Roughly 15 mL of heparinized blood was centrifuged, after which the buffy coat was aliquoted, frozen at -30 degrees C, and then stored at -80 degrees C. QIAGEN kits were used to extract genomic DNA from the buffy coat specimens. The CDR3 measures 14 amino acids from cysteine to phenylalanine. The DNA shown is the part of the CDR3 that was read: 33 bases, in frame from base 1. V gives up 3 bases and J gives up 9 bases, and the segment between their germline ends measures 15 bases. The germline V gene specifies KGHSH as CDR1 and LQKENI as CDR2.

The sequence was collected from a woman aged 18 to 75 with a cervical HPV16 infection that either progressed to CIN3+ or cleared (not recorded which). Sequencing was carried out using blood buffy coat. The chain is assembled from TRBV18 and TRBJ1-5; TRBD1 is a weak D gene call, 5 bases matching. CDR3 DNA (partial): TGTGCCAGCTCACCCACAGGATCTCTGCGGCCC. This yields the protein CASSPTGSLRP. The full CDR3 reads CASSPTGSLRPQHF.